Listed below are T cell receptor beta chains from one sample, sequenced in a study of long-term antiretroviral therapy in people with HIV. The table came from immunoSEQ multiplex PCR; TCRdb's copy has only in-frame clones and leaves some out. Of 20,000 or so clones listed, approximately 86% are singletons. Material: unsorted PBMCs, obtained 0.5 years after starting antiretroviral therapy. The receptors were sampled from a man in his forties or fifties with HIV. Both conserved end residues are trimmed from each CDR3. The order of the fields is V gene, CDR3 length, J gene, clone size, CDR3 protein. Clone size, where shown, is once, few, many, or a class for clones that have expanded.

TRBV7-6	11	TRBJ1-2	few	ASSPSIFYGYT
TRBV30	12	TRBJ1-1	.	AWSGNTFHTEAF
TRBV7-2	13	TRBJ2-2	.	ASSLVGLDTGELF
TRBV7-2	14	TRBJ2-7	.	ASSLVSTGTSIEQY
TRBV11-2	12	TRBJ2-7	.	ASSPAVGSYEQY
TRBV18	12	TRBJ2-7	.	ASSPLNQAYEQY
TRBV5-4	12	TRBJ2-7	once	ASSLDRRTYEQY
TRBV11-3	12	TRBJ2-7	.	ASSLGDGPYEQY
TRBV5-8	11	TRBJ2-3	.	ASRGWGTDTQY
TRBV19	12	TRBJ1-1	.	ASSIAGLSTEAF
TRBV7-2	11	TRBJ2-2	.	ASSLPGPGELF
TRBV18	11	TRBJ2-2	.	ASSPMETGELF
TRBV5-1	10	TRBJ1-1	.	ASSLDGPEAF
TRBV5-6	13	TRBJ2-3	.	ASSRRGWGTDTQY
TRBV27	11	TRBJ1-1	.	ASSFGTGTEAF
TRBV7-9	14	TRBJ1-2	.	ASSLARETRNYGYT
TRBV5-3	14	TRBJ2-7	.	ARSLGAGQGIHEQY
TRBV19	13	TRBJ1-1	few	ASSIRGRLNTEAF
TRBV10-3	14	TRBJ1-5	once	AISEDKGVSNQPQH
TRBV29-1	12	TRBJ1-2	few	SVVAGTGNYGYT
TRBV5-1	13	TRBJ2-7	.	ASSLAPSSGNEQY
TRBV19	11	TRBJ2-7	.	ASSMSGGHEQY
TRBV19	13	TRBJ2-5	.	ASSTFGQGVETQY
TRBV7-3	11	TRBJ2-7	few	ASSLTGGDEQY
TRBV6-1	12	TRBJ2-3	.	ASSAILAGDTQY
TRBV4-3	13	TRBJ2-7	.	ASSQGIGGGREQY
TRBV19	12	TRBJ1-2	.	ASSMGTGGNGYT
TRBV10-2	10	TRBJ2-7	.	ASRDRSYEQY
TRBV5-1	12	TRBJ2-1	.	ASRPLELYNEQF
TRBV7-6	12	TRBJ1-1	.	ASSLNPRVTEAF
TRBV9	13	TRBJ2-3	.	ASSVVPLGTDTQY
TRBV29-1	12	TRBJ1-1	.	SVEDLGKSPEAF
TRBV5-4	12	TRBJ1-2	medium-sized	ASTGQGGNYGYT